This T cell receptor beta chain was observed in a study of T-cell memory formation after mild COVID-19. The authors produced TCR alpha and TCR beta cDNA libraries with sample barcodes and UMIs by 5'RACE using constant-segment primers. TCRdb ran MiXCR on the 5' RACE reads and lists one entry per CDR3 protein. There are 130,000 to 150,000 distinct CDR3 sequences in the sample; under 25% occur only once, and 2% to 2.5% lies in the top ten. V was clipped by 4 bases and J by 5 bases, with 10 bases between them. The CDR3 sequence is 13 residues long. The germline gives CDR1 SGHVS, CDR2 FNYEAQ. The sequenced sample consisted of PBMCs or a T cell subset sorted from them (not recorded which). This chain connects TRBV7-6 to TRBJ2-3; possibly TRBD2 for D (6 bases). This sequence originates from an adult woman who had mild COVID-19 (a few samples of this study predate the infection). Cell type and time point are not known. CDR3 nucleotide sequence: TGTGCCAGCAGCTACGCGGAGGGAGATACGCAGTATTTT. As protein: CASSYAEGDTQYF.